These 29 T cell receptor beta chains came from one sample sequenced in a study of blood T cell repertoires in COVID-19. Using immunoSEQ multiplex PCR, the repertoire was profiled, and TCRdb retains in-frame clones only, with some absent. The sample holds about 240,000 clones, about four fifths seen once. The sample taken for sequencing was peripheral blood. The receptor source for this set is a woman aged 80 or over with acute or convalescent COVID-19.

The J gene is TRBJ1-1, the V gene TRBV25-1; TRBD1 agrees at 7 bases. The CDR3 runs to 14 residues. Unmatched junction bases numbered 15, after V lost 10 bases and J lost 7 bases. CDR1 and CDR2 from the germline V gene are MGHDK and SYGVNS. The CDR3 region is CATSGQTEVGEAFF. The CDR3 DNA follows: TGTGCCACCTCGGGACAGACCGAGGTTGGTGAAGCTTTCTTT.

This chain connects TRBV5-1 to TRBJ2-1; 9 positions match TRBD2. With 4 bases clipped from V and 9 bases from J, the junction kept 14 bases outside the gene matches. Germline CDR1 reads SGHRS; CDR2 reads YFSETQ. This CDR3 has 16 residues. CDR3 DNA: TGCGCCAGCAGCCGTCAACTAGCGGGCCTACAAGTTGAGCAGTTCTTC. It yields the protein CASSRQLAGLQVEQFF.

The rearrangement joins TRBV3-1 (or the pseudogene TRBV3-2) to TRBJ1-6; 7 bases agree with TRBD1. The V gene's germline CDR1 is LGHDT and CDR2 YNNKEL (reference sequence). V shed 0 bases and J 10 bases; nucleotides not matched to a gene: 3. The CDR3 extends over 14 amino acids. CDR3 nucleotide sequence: TGTGCCAGCAGCCAAGAACAGGGGTTCTCACCCCTCCACTTT. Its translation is CASSQEQGFSPLHF.

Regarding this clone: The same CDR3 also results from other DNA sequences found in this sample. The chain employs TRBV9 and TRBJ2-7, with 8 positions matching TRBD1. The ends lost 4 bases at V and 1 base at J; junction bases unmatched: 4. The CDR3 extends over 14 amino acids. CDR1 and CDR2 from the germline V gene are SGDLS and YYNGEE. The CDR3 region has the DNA TGTGCCAGCAGCCCTCGGACAGGGTCCTACGAGCAGTACTTC. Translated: CASSPRTGSYEQYF.

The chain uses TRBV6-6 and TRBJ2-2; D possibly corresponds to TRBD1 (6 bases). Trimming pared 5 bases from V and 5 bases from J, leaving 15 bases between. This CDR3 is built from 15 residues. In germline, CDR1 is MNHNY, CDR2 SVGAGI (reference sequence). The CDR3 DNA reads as TGTGCCAGCAGTGACCGAGGGGGTCGGACCGGGGAGCTGTTTTTT. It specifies CASSDRGGRTGELFF.

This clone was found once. The CDR3 DNA reads as TGTGCCAGCAGCCGTAAAACAGGGCCGAACACTGAAGCTTTCTTT. Translating gives CASSRKTGPNTEAFF. The chain recombines TRBV5-4 with TRBJ1-1; tentative D call: TRBD1 (6 bases). Germline V lookup: CDR1 SGHNT, CDR2 YYREEE (reference sequence). Trimming cost V 4 bases and J 1 base, with 14 bases left between them. This CDR3 has 15 residues.

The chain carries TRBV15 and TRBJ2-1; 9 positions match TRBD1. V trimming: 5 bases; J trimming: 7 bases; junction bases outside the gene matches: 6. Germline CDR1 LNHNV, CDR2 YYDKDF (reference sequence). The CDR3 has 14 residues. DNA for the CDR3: TGTGCCACCAGCCCCTGGACAGGGGAGAATGAGCAGTTCTTC. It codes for CATSPWTGENEQFF.

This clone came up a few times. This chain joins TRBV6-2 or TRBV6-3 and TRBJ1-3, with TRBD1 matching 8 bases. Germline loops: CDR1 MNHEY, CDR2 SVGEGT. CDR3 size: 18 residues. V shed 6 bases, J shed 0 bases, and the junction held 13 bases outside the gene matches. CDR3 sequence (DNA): TGTGCCAGCAGATACCCCGGCGGGACAGGCCTCTCTGGAAACACCATATATTTT. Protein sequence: CASRYPGGTGLSGNTIYF.

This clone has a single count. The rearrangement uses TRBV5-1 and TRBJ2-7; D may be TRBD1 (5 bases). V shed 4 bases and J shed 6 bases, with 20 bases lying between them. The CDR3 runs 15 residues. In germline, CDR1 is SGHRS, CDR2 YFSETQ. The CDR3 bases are TGCGCCAGCAGCCTGCAGGGCGGTGGTCTAGGCGAGCAGTACTTC. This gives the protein CASSLQGGGLGEQYF.

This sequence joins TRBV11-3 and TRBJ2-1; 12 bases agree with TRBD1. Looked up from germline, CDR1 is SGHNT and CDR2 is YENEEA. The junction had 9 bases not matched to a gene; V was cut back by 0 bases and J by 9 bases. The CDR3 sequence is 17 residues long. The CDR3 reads CASSLDSPGQGATEQFF. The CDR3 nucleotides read TGTGCCAGCAGCTTAGATTCCCCGGGACAGGGGGCTACTGAGCAGTTCTTC.

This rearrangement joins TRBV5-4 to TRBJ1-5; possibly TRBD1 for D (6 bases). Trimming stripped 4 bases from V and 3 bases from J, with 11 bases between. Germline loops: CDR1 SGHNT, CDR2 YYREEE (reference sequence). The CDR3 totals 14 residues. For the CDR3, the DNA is TGTGCCAGCAGCCAACAGGGATCCAATCAGCCCCAGCATTTT. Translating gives CASSQQGSNQPQHF.

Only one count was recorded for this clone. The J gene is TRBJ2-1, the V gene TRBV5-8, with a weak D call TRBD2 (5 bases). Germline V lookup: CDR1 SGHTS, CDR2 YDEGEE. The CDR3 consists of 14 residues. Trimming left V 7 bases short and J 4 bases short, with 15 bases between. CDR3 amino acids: CASVLRVRYNEQFF. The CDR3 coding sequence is TGTGCCAGCGTCCTGCGGGTGCGGTACAATGAGCAGTTCTTC. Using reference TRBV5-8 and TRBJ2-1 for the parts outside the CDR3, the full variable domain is EAGVTQSPTHLIKTRGQQATLRCSPISGHTSVYWYQQALGLGLQFLLWYDEGEERNRGNFPPRFSGRQFPNYSSELNVNALELEDSALYLCASVLRVRYNEQFFGPGTRLTVL.

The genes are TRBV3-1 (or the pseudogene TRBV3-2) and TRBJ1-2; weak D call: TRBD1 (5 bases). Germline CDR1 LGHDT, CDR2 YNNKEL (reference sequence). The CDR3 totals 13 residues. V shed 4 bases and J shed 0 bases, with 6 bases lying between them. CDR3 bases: TGTGCCAGCAGCCGACAGACTAACTATGGCTACACCTTC. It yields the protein CASSRQTNYGYTF.

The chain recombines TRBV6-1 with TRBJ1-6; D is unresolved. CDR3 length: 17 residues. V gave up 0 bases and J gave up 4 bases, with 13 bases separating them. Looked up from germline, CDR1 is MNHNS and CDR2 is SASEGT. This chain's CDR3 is CASSEARTGTYNSPLHF. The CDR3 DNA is TGTGCCAGCAGTGAAGCGCGAACGGGAACATATAATTCACCCCTCCACTTT.

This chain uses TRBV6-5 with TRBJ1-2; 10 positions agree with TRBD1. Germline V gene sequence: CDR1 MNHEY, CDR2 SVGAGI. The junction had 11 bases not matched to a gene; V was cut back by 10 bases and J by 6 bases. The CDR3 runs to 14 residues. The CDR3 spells CATALDGTGDGYTF. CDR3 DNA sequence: TGTGCCACCGCTTTGGACGGGACAGGGGATGGCTACACCTTC.

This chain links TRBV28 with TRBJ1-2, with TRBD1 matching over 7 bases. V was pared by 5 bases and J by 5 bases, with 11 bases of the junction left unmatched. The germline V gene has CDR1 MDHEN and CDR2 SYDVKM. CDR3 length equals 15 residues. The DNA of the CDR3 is TGTGCCAGCAGTCCTTGGGACAGCCGGATGTATGGCTACACCTTC. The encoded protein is CASSPWDSRMYGYTF.

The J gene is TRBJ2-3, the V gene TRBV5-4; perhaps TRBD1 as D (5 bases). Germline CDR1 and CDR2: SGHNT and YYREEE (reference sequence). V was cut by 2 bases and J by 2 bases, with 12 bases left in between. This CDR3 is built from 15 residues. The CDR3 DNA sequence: TGTGCCAGCAGCTTAGGACAAGAGAACACAGATACGCAGTATTTT. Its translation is CASSLGQENTDTQYF.

The CDR3 region is CASSIRGGRADTQYF. The CDR3 nucleotides are TGTGCCAGCAGCATCCGGGGGGGCCGGGCAGATACGCAGTATTTT. V usage is TRBV3-1 (or the pseudogene TRBV3-2) and J usage is TRBJ2-3, with 8 positions matching TRBD2. Unmatched junction bases numbered 8, after V lost 5 bases and J lost 4 bases. CDR3 length equals 15 residues. Germline lookup yields CDR1 LGHDT and CDR2 YNNKEL (reference sequence).

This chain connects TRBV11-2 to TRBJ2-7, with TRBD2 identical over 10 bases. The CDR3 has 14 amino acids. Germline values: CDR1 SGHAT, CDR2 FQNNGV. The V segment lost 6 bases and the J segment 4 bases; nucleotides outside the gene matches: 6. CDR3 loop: CASSRQRGGYEQYF. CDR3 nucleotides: TGTGCCAGCAGTAGGCAGCGGGGGGGTTACGAGCAGTACTTC.

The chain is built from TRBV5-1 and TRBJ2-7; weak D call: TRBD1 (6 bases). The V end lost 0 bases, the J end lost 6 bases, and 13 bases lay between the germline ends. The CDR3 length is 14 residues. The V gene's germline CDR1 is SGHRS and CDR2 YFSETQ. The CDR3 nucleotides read TGCGCCAGCAGCTTGGACAGGGTTCGTCGCGAGCAGTACTTC. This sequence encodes CASSLDRVRREQYF.

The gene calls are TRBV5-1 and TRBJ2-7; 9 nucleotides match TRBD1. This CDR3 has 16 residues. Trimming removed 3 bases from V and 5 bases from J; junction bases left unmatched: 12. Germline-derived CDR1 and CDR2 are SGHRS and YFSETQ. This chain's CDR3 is CASSSVTGTGTNEQYF. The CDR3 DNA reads TGCGCCAGCAGCTCCGTCACCGGGACAGGGACCAACGAGCAGTACTTC.

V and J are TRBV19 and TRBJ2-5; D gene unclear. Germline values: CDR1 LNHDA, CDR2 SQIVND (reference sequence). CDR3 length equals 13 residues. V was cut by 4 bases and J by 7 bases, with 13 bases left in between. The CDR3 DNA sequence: TGTGCCAGTAGTACTACCCTAGATGGGACCCAGTACTTC. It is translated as CASSTTLDGTQYF.

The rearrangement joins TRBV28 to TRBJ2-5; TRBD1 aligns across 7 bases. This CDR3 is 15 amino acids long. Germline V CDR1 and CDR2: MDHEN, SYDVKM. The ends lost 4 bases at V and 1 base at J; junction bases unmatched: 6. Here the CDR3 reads CASSSEGQLQETQYF. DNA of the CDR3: TGTGCCAGCAGTTCCGAGGGACAGCTCCAAGAGACCCAGTACTTC.

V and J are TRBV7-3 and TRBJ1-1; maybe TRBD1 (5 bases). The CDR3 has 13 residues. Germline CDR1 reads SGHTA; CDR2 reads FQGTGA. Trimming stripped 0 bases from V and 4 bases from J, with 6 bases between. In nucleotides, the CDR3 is TGTGCCAGCAGCTTAACAGGGGCCACTGAAGCTTTCTTT. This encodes CASSLTGATEAFF. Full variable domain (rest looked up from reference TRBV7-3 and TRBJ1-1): GAGVSQTPSNKVTEKGKYVELRCDPISGHTALYWYRQSLGQGPEFLIYFQGTGAADDSGLPNDRFFAVRPEGSVSTLKIQRTERGDSAVYLCASSLTGATEAFFGQGTRLTVV.

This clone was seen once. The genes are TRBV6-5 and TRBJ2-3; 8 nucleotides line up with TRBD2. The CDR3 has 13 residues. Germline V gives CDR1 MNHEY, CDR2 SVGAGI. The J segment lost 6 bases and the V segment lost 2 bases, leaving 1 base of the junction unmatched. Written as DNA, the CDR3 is TGTGCCAGCAGTTACCGGGGGGGGGATACGCAGTATTTT. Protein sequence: CASSYRGGDTQYF.

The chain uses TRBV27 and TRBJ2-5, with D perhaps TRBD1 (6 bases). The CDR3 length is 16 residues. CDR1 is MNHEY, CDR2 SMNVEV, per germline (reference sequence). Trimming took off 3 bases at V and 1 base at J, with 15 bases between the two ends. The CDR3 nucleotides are TGTGCCAGCAGTTTCCGCCGGGACAATTTCCAAGAGACCCAGTACTTC. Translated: CASSFRRDNFQETQYF.

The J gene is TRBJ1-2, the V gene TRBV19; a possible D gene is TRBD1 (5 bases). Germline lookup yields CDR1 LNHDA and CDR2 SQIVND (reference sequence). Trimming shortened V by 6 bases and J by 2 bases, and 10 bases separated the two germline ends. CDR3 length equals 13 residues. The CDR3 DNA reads TGTGCCAGTAGCCAAACAGGAAACTATGGCTACACCTTC. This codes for CASSQTGNYGYTF. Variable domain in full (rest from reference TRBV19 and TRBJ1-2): DGGITQSPKYLFRKEGQNVTLSCEQNLNHDAMYWYRQDPGQGLRLIYYSQIVNDFQKGDIAEGYSVSREKKESFPLTVTSAQKNPTAFYLCASSQTGNYGYTFGSGTRLTVV.

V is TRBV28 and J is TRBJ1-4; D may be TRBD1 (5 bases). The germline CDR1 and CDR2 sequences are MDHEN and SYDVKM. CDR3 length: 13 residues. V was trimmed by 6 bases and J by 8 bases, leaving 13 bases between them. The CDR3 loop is CASSQGFLEKLFF. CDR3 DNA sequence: TGTGCCAGCAGCCAGGGATTTTTAGAAAAACTGTTTTTT.

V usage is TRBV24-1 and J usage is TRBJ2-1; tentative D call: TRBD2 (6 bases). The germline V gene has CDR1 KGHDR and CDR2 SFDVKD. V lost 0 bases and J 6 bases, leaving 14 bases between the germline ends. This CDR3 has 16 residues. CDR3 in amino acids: CATSDLPTPEGNEQFF. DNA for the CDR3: TGTGCCACCAGTGATTTGCCAACTCCGGAGGGCAATGAGCAGTTCTTC.